The 26 T cell receptor beta chains listed next were all sequenced from one sample in a study of T cells in localized non-small cell lung cancer. TCRdb's table, derived via immunoSEQ multiplex PCR, lists solely in-frame clones and lacks some. The sample lists 50,000 to 60,000 clones, roughly 80% occurring once. This material consisted of PBMCs, taken before any cancer treatment. All receptors derive from a woman aged 35-70 years with stage II lung adenocarcinoma.

The J gene is TRBJ1-1, the V gene TRBV7-3; no reliable D call. The V gene's germline CDR1 is SGHTA and CDR2 FQGTGA. The V and J ends lost 4 bases and 0 bases respectively, with 6 bases between them. The CDR3 is 13 residues long. The CDR3 loop reads CASSWAMNTEAFF. The CDR3 DNA reads as TGTGCCAGCAGCTGGGCGATGAACACTGAAGCTTTCTTT.

V is TRBV10-1 and J is TRBJ1-2, with 8 bases identical to TRBD1. CDR1 and CDR2 (germline): WNHNN, SYGVQD (reference sequence). V trimming: 5 bases; J trimming: 5 bases; junction bases outside the gene matches: 16. The CDR3 spans 17 residues. CDR3 sequence (DNA): TGCGCCAGCAGTCAGAATAGGGTTCAGGGGGCAATTTATGGCTACACCTTC. Its translation: CASSQNRVQGAIYGYTF.

V is TRBV30 and J is TRBJ1-1; possible D gene TRBD1, 5 bases. Trimming took off 0 bases at V and 11 bases at J, with 13 bases between the two ends. CDR3 size: 12 residues. Germline CDR1 is GTSNPN and CDR2 is SVGIG (reference sequence). The CDR3 here is CAWSVSRGRAFF. The CDR3 DNA reads TGTGCCTGGAGTGTCAGTAGGGGTAGGGCTTTCTTT.

This clone was counted a single time. The chain is built from TRBV28 and TRBJ2-1, with 10 bases that match TRBD2. In germline, CDR1 is MDHEN, CDR2 SYDVKM. Trimming removed 5 bases from V and 4 bases from J; junction bases left unmatched: 8. The CDR3 has 16 amino acids. The CDR3 sequence: CASSLHTSGVYNEQFF. CDR3 nucleotides: TGTGCCAGCAGTCTCCACACTAGCGGGGTATACAATGAGCAGTTCTTC.

The chain combines TRBV14 with TRBJ2-3; 7 bases are shared with TRBD2. The V segment lost 1 base and the J segment 0 bases; nucleotides outside the gene matches: 7. Germline loops: CDR1 SGHDN, CDR2 FVKESK. This CDR3 is built from 17 residues. For the CDR3, the DNA is TGTGCCAGCAGCCAAGTGGGCGGGGGAATCAGCACAGATACGCAGTATTTT. Translating gives CASSQVGGGISTDTQYF.

This rearrangement joins TRBV7-3 to TRBJ2-5; a weak D match, TRBD2 (6 bases). Germline loops: CDR1 SGHTA, CDR2 FQGTGA. V lost 2 bases and J lost 2, with 9 bases in between. The CDR3 has 14 residues. The CDR3 loop reads CASSLAGRQETQYF. In DNA form, the CDR3 reads TGTGCCAGCAGCTTAGCGGGGAGACAAGAGACCCAGTACTTC.

The chain carries TRBV18 and TRBJ1-1; perhaps TRBD1 as D (6 bases). CDR3 length: 14 amino acids. The V gene's germline CDR1 is KGHSH and CDR2 LQKENI. V was cut by 6 bases and J by 1 base, with 12 bases left in between. The CDR3 DNA follows: TGTGCCAGCTCCTCGGGACACAAGAACACTGAAGCTTTCTTT. This sequence encodes CASSSGHKNTEAFF.

V usage is TRBV10-3 and J usage is TRBJ1-1; no firm D call. Per germline, CDR1 ENHRY and CDR2 SYGVKD. The V end lost 8 bases, the J end lost 1 base, and 17 bases lay between the germline ends. There are 15 residues in the CDR3. The CDR3 loop reads CAIGGKGKPNTEAFF. The CDR3 DNA follows: TGTGCCATCGGAGGTAAGGGCAAGCCGAACACTGAAGCTTTCTTT.

The J gene is TRBJ1-4, the V gene TRBV6-1; possible D gene TRBD1, 5 bases. The germline V and J ends were trimmed by 8 bases and 12 bases, with 22 bases remaining between them. The CDR3 has 14 amino acids. Germline CDR1 MNHNS, CDR2 SASEGT. The CDR3 DNA reads TGTGCCAGCTGTCCCGACCTGGAGACGACAGAACTGTTTTTT. Translating it yields CASCPDLETTELFF.

A single count supports this clone. This chain joins TRBV7-2 and TRBJ1-5; D is possibly TRBD1 (6 bases). The germline V gene encodes CDR1 SGHTA and CDR2 FQGNSA. The V end was cut by 4 bases, the J end by 3 bases, with 19 bases between. This CDR3 contains 17 residues. The CDR3 DNA reads as TGTGCCAGCAGCTACAATTCACAGGGTGCCCTCAATCAGCCCCAGCATTTT. Translating it yields CASSYNSQGALNQPQHF.

This chain's CDR3 is CASSIATSGGSKMDEQFF. The DNA for the CDR3 is TGTGCCAGTAGTATAGCGACTAGCGGGGGCTCCAAAATGGATGAGCAGTTCTTC. The rearrangement joins TRBV19 to TRBJ2-1; 12 bases are shared with TRBD2. Losses at the gene ends were 1 base for V and 8 bases for J; bases not matched to a gene: 12. The CDR3 is 18 residues long. In germline, CDR1 is LNHDA, CDR2 SQIVND (reference sequence).

This chain joins TRBV5-1 and TRBJ2-7; no clear D. The V end was cut by 4 bases, the J end by 0 bases, with 8 bases between. The CDR3 extends over 13 amino acids. CDR1 and CDR2 from the germline V gene are SGHRS and YFSETQ. The CDR3 is CASSERISYEQYF. DNA of the CDR3: TGCGCCAGCAGCGAAAGAATCTCCTACGAGCAGTACTTC.

This clone was seen more than once but under ten times. The rearrangement joins TRBV19 to TRBJ1-1; 7 nucleotides line up with TRBD1. The trim removed 5 bases at V and 1 base at J, leaving 10 bases unmatched. CDR1 and CDR2 from the germline V gene are LNHDA and SQIVND (reference sequence). This CDR3 comprises 16 residues. As DNA, the CDR3 is TGTGCCAGTAGTGCCCGAGCCGGGACAGCGAACACTGAAGCTTTCTTT. It specifies CASSARAGTANTEAFF.

J is TRBJ2-3 and V is TRBV30; 11 nucleotides align to TRBD2. CDR3 length: 17 amino acids. The V gene's germline CDR1 is GTSNPN and CDR2 SVGIG (reference sequence). J gave up 0 bases and V 0 bases, and 5 bases lay outside the gene matches. CDR3: CAWSVPGLAGSTDTQYF. CDR3 nucleotide sequence: TGTGCCTGGAGTGTACCCGGACTAGCGGGTAGCACAGATACGCAGTATTTT.

This chain connects TRBV5-1 to TRBJ2-3; D is perhaps TRBD1 or TRBD2 (9 bases each). This CDR3 has 18 amino acids. Germline V CDR1 and CDR2: SGHRS, YFSETQ. Trimming cost V 0 bases and J 3 bases, with 20 bases left between them. DNA for the CDR3: TGCGCCAGCAGCTTGGACAATCTAGCGGGGACAGGGACAGATACGCAGTATTTT. Amino acids: CASSLDNLAGTGTDTQYF.

The DNA for the CDR3 is TGTGCCAGCAGCGAGGGATTAACTAGCACAGATACGCAGTATTTT. It specifies CASSEGLTSTDTQYF. J is TRBJ2-3 and V is TRBV9; D uncertain. CDR1 and CDR2 from the germline V gene are SGDLS and YYNGEE. The CDR3 spans 15 residues. Trimming removed 3 bases from V and 0 bases from J, with 11 bases in between.

The chain is built from TRBV7-9 and TRBJ1-1; TRBD1 matches 8 bases. The CDR3 is 18 residues long. The J segment lost 3 bases and the V segment lost 3 bases, leaving 15 bases of the junction unmatched. The germline CDR1 and CDR2 sequences are SEHNR and FQNEAQ (reference sequence). CDR3 coding DNA: TGTGCCAGCAGCTTCTACTCGAGACTGGACAGGGAGGACACTGAAGCTTTCTTT. Its protein is CASSFYSRLDREDTEAFF.

The chain carries TRBV4-3 and TRBJ1-5; the match to TRBD1 covers 7 bases. The CDR3 has 15 residues. With 0 bases clipped from V and 7 bases from J, the junction kept 6 bases outside the gene matches. CDR1 is LGHNA, CDR2 YSLEER, per germline. CDR3 DNA: TGCGCCAGCAGCCAAGATGTTCAGGGGGAACAGCCCCAGCATTTT. Translated, it gives CASSQDVQGEQPQHF.

This chain connects TRBV7-8 to TRBJ2-6; TRBD1 matches at 8 bases. The CDR3 length is 18 residues. Germline lookup yields CDR1 SGHVS and CDR2 FQNEAQ. J lost 2 bases, V lost 5 bases, and 11 bases had no gene match. DNA for the CDR3: TGTGCCAGCAGCGCCCGGACAGGGAATACTGCTGGGGCCAACGTCCTGACTTTC. It specifies CASSARTGNTAGANVLTF.

The chain recombines TRBV30 with TRBJ1-5; the D gene is possibly TRBD1 (5 bases). Germline V gene sequence: CDR1 GTSNPN, CDR2 SVGIG (reference sequence). The ends were cut back, 3 bases at V and 0 bases at J, with 9 bases in the middle. CDR3 size: 14 residues. CDR3 sequence: CAWRGLDSNQPQHF. The CDR3 DNA is TGTGCCTGGAGGGGACTAGATAGCAATCAGCCCCAGCATTTT.

There are a few counts of this clone. The genes are TRBV6-5 and TRBJ2-5; no firm D call. This CDR3 is 13 amino acids long. Germline V gene data show CDR1 as MNHEY and CDR2 as SVGAGI. V was cut by 5 bases and J by 3 bases, with 10 bases left in between. The CDR3 sequence is CASSLSKKETQYF. Written as DNA, the CDR3 is TGTGCCAGCAGTCTTAGCAAAAAAGAGACCCAGTACTTC.

The chain joins TRBV19 to TRBJ1-1, with TRBD1 identical over 11 bases. The J segment lost 3 bases and the V segment lost 5 bases, leaving 14 bases of the junction unmatched. Germline CDR1 LNHDA, CDR2 SQIVND (reference sequence). The CDR3 loop spans 18 amino acids. In nucleotides, the CDR3 is TGTGCCAGTAGTCCCCGGATCGGGACAGGGGGGGGAGACACTGAAGCTTTCTTT. Its protein product is CASSPRIGTGGGDTEAFF. The variable domain in full, with the rest retrieved from reference TRBV19 and TRBJ1-1, is DGGITQSPKYLFRKEGQNVTLSCEQNLNHDAMYWYRQDPGQGLRLIYYSQIVNDFQKGDIAEGYSVSREKKESFPLTVTSAQKNPTAFYLCASSPRIGTGGGDTEAFFGQGTRLTVV.

V is TRBV5-1 and J is TRBJ1-3; weak D call: TRBD1 (5 bases). V lost 6 bases, J lost 4 bases, and 17 bases lay in between. Per the germline V gene, CDR1 is SGHRS and CDR2 is YFSETQ. The CDR3 sequence is 15 residues long. CDR3 loop: CASTEPGTPGNTIYF. CDR3 coding DNA: TGCGCCAGCACCGAACCCGGGACCCCCGGAAACACCATATATTTT.

In its sample, this clone was seen once. The chain recombines TRBV2 with TRBJ2-2, with a possible D match to TRBD1 (6 bases). Trimming stripped 3 bases from V and 7 bases from J, with 18 bases between. The germline V gene encodes CDR1 SNHLY and CDR2 FYNNEI. CDR3 size: 16 residues. As DNA, the CDR3 is TGTGCCAGCAGTGATGGGGGACACGGAAGGAGCGGGGAGCTGTTTTTT. This sequence encodes CASSDGGHGRSGELFF. Together with reference TRBV2 and TRBJ2-2, the CDR3 gives the full variable domain: EPEVTQTPSHQVTQMGQEVILRCVPISNHLYFYWYRQILGQKVEFLVSFYNNEISEKSEIFDDQFSVERPDGSNFTLKIRSTKLEDSAMYFCASSDGGHGRSGELFFGEGSRLTVL.

This chain uses TRBV2 with TRBJ1-1, with a weak D call TRBD1 (5 bases). V lost 4 bases to trimming and J lost 8 bases, with 14 bases between them. The CDR3 sequence is 13 residues long. Germline V lookup: CDR1 SNHLY, CDR2 FYNNEI. CDR3 sequence: CASSASRDLEAFF. The DNA for the CDR3 is TGTGCCAGCAGTGCGTCCAGGGATTTGGAAGCTTTCTTT.

The chain joins TRBV6-6 to TRBJ1-2; 7 bases match TRBD1. Germline CDR1 MNHNY, CDR2 SVGAGI (reference sequence). The CDR3 extends over 14 amino acids. The V and J ends lost 0 bases and 8 bases, in that order; junction bases with no gene match: 6. In DNA, the CDR3 is TGTGCCAGCAGTTACTCCACAGGGGATGGGGGCTACACCTTC. It encodes CASSYSTGDGGYTF.